The following is a T cell receptor beta chain sequence with its context. What it binds is not known. These data belong to a study of OX40 agonist ivuxolimab in advanced cancers. Study information: Enrolled patients in dose escalation had cancers that were hepatocellular carcinoma, melanoma, renal cell or head and neck cancer.

Study results and caveats: There was clonal expansion of CD4+ and CD8+ blood T cells by week 6 at 0.1 to 3.0 mg/kg. CD8+ T cells were the subset that, on average, had more expanded clones than CD4+.

The V gene end was trimmed by 7 bases and the J gene end by 2 bases; junction bases not matched to a gene: 9. Germline V gives CDR1 SGHVS, CDR2 FNYEAQ. The length of the CDR3 is 15 residues. Sequencing used immunoSEQ multiplex PCR; TCRdb keeps in-frame clones, though not all of them. There are around 70,000 clones in the sample; roughly nine tenths occur only once, and 6% to 8.5% lies in the top ten. Source: CD4+ or CD8+ T cells sorted from blood, taken in a trial of the OX40 agonist ivuxolimab. The chain links TRBV7-6 to TRBJ2-7; 9 nucleotides line up with TRBD1. The receptor's source is an adult with an advanced solid tumor such as melanoma, head and neck, liver or kidney cancer. For the CDR3, the DNA is TGTGCCAGCACTGAGGGACAGGGTTATACCTACGAGCAGTACTTC. Its protein is CASTEGQGYTYEQYF.